This T cell receptor (beta chain) comes out of a study of Tregs in tolerant kidney transplant recipients. Findings and caveats of the study: Findings come from small patient numbers and require larger validation. Expanding Tregs on activated donor B cells appeared to best identify donor-specific TCRbeta clones.

The CDR3 totals 15 residues. Germline CDR1 LGHNA, CDR2 YNFKEQ. Trimming stripped 2 bases from V and 6 bases from J, with 15 bases between. As to this clone: The antigen is unknown.

Thawed PBMCs were FACS-sorted into unstimulated CD4+CD25+CD127- regulatory T cells, CD4+CD25- non-regulatory cells, CD4 and CD8 cells. Assay used: immunoSEQ multiplex PCR; TCRdb lists only in-frame clones, some missing. The sample carries around 74,000 clones, less than 98% recorded once. The rearrangement joins TRBV4-2 to TRBJ2-3; D may be TRBD1 (6 bases). This receptor was identified in a human donor who received a combined kidney and bone marrow transplant. The sample was CD4+ T cells from blood, taken before the transplant. The DNA of the CDR3 is TGTGCCAGCAGCCAACCACAGGGATTAGTGGATACGCAGTATTTT. Protein sequence: CASSQPQGLVDTQYF.